A single sample is the source of the 24 T cell receptor beta chains below, sequenced in a study of blood T cells in healthy people across ages. Together with a sample-barcoded 5' primer, a J-beta primer mix was included in a second PCR lasting roughly 7 to 11 cycles. In TCRdb, the 5' RACE reads were re-called with MiXCR into one record per CDR3 protein. This table holds fewer than 2,000,000 distinct CDR3 sequences, around 42% found once. Specimen: blood. Every receptor here comes from a human donor in good health.

CDR3 nucleotide sequence: TGCAGTGCTAGAGATCGGACAGGGCTGAGGTATAGCAATCAGCCCCAGCATTTT. It yields the protein CSARDRTGLRYSNQPQHF. The chain links TRBV20-1 to TRBJ1-5; 8 nucleotides align to TRBD1. Germline loops: CDR1 DFQATT, CDR2 SNEGSKA (reference sequence). V trimming: 0 bases; J trimming: 0 bases; junction bases outside the gene matches: 10. This CDR3 has 18 amino acids.

The genes are TRBV29-1 and TRBJ2-2; D remains ambiguous. Trimming pared 1 base from V and 1 base from J, leaving 10 bases between. In germline, CDR1 is SQVTM, CDR2 ANQGSEA. This CDR3 contains 15 residues. The CDR3 bases are TGCAGCGTTGAAGGGCCGACACTGAACACCGGGGAGCTGTTTTTT. Translating gives CSVEGPTLNTGELFF.

Comment on this clonotype: Germline is not matched at one junction end, which may reflect a read error. The chain uses TRBV4-1 and TRBJ2-7; D is tentatively TRBD1 or TRBD2 (6 bases each). Germline CDR1 reads MGHRA; CDR2 reads YSYEKL. This CDR3 is 15 amino acids long. The CDR3 protein is CASSQEGGLSYEQYF. DNA of the CDR3: TGTGCCAGCAGCCAAGAAGGGGGACTCTCCTACGAGCAGTACTTC.

This clonotype was detected only a few times. The chain combines TRBV29-1 with TRBJ1-1; D is perhaps TRBD1 (6 bases). The CDR3 is 12 amino acids. Per the germline V gene, CDR1 is SQVTM and CDR2 is ANQGSEA. V was pared by 0 bases and J by 8 bases, with 10 bases between. CDR3 sequence (DNA): TGCAGCGTTGAAGACCCGAGGGGGGAAGCTTTCTTT. It encodes CSVEDPRGEAFF.

The V and J genes are TRBV20-1 and TRBJ2-1; TRBD2 matches 11 bases. From germline, CDR1 is DFQATT and CDR2 SNEGSKA (reference sequence). J lost 2 bases, V lost 8 bases, and 11 bases had no gene match. This CDR3 contains 16 residues. The chain's CDR3 is CSPRFSGGATYNEQFF. CDR3 sequence (DNA): TGCAGTCCCCGGTTTAGCGGGGGGGCCACCTACAATGAGCAGTTCTTC.

The chain recombines TRBV6-1 with TRBJ1-2; D possibly corresponds to TRBD1 (6 bases). The V and J ends lost 6 bases and 3 bases respectively, with 14 bases between them. Germline V CDR1 and CDR2: MNHNS, SASEGT. The CDR3 length is 14 residues. CDR3 loop: CASSANRVDYGYTF. CDR3 DNA: TGTGCCAGCAGCGCGAACAGGGTAGACTATGGCTACACCTTC.

Of note for this clonotype: Germline and junction disagree at one end, which may indicate a read error. The CDR3 region is CSARDGTSGLYNEQFF. The CDR3 nucleotides read TGTAGTGCTAGAGATGGGACTAGCGGTCTATACAATGAGCAGTTCTTC. The chain recombines TRBV20-1 with TRBJ2-1; 11 bases line up with TRBD2. Germline assignment: CDR1 DFQATT and CDR2 SNEGSKA (reference sequence). The CDR3 consists of 16 residues.

This chain uses TRBV6-5 with TRBJ2-7, with D possibly being TRBD1 (7 bases). Germline values: CDR1 MNHEY, CDR2 SVGAGI. The CDR3 has 14 amino acids. With 8 bases removed from V and 2 bases from J, the gap between germline ends came to 16 bases. CDR3: CASGLQGRTYEQYF. The CDR3 region has the DNA TGTGCCAGCGGGCTACAGGGGAGGACCTACGAGCAGTACTTC.

This sequence joins TRBV6-2 or TRBV6-3 and TRBJ1-1; tentative D call: TRBD1 (5 bases). This CDR3 comprises 18 residues. Trimming shortened V by 6 bases and J by 0 bases, and 23 bases separated the two germline ends. The germline V gene encodes CDR1 MNHEY and CDR2 SVGEGT. The CDR3 sequence is CASSPGFRGAALNTEAFF. The CDR3 bases are TGTGCCAGCAGCCCAGGGTTTCGGGGCGCGGCGTTGAACACTGAAGCTTTCTTT.

This clonotype appeared a few times. The V gene is TRBV4-1, the J gene TRBJ2-1; 16 nucleotides line up with TRBD2. V lost 4 bases to trimming and J lost 4 bases; unmatched junction nucleotides: 7. The CDR3 has 18 residues. The germline V gene has CDR1 MGHRA and CDR2 YSYEKL. CDR3 DNA sequence: TGCGCCAGCAGCCCGTTCGGGACTAGCGGGGGGGCATACAATGAGCAGTTCTTC. Its translation: CASSPFGTSGGAYNEQFF.

This chain uses TRBV20-1 with TRBJ1-1, with TRBD1 as a possible D gene (5 bases). The CDR3 length is 14 residues. Germline-derived CDR1 and CDR2 are DFQATT and SNEGSKA (reference sequence). CDR3 amino acids: CSAPGAGSDTEAFF. In nucleotides, the CDR3 is TGCAGCGCCCCGGGCGCAGGGTCGGACACTGAAGCTTTCTTT.

The chain is built from TRBV5-1 and TRBJ2-1; 10 bases align to TRBD1. The germline V gene encodes CDR1 SGHRS and CDR2 YFSETQ. The CDR3 length is 15 residues. Trimming removed 2 bases from V and 4 bases from J; junction bases left unmatched: 3. The DNA for the CDR3 is TGCGCCAGCAGCTTCGGGACAGGGGTGTACAATGAGCAGTTCTTC. Protein sequence: CASSFGTGVYNEQFF.

The table lists this clonotype with a few counts. V gene TRBV27 combines with J gene TRBJ2-3; D uncertain. Germline CDR1 and CDR2: MNHEY and SMNVEV (reference sequence). The ends were cut back, 3 bases at V and 10 bases at J, with 8 bases in the middle. The CDR3 covers 11 residues. CDR3 residues: CASSFPPSQYF. The DNA for the CDR3 is TGTGCCAGCAGTTTCCCGCCGTCGCAGTATTTT.

The gene calls are TRBV5-1 and TRBJ2-4; 9 positions agree with TRBD1. The J call is doubtful: the DNA matches TRBJ2-7 better. Germline CDR1 SGHRS, CDR2 YFSETQ. The CDR3 covers 15 residues. The CDR3 DNA reads as TGCGCCAGCAGCCCGGGACAGGGCCTCTCATCCGAGCAGTACTTC. This codes for CASSPGQGLSSEQYF.

The chain is built from TRBV14 and TRBJ2-1; D possibly corresponds to TRBD1 (6 bases). From germline, CDR1 is SGHDN and CDR2 FVKESK. V dropped 2 bases and J dropped 8 bases, with 16 bases sitting between them. This CDR3 has 15 amino acids. CDR3 region: CASSQLGAGVDEQFF. CDR3 DNA: TGTGCCAGCAGCCAATTGGGGGCAGGGGTAGATGAGCAGTTCTTC.

V and J are TRBV11-2 and TRBJ1-1; no clear D gene. Germline values: CDR1 SGHAT, CDR2 FQNNGV. There are 13 residues in the CDR3. Trimming took 6 bases from V and 8 from J, leaving 16 bases between them. CDR3 coding DNA: TGTGCCAGCAGTTCTATTCGCCGTAACGAAGCTTTCTTT. It yields the protein CASSSIRRNEAFF.

With regard to this clonotype: A read error may account for a junction end that differs from germline. The V gene is TRBV7-3, the J gene TRBJ2-4; D possibly corresponds to TRBD1 (5 bases). The closer fit of TRBJ2-7 to the DNA end suggests the J call may be wrong. CDR1 and CDR2 (germline): SGHTA, FQGTGA. This CDR3 has 13 amino acids. CDR3 nucleotides: TGTGCCGGCAGCCCGGCAGGGTCCTACGAGCAGTACTTC. This gives the protein CAGSPAGSYEQYF.

In this sample, this clonotype turned up a few times. This chain links TRBV12-3 or TRBV12-4 with TRBJ2-4; perhaps TRBD2 as D (5 bases). With the DNA end fitting TRBJ2-7 better, the J assignment may be wrong. The CDR3 runs 14 residues. CDR3 nucleotide sequence: TGTGCCAGCAGTTCAGATGTAGCGAGCCACGAGCAGTACTTC. Protein product: CASSSDVASHEQYF.

This chain joins TRBV7-2 and TRBJ1-6; D is perhaps TRBD1 (5 bases). CDR1 is SGHTA and CDR2 is FQGNSA in the germline V gene. V shed 10 bases and J shed 7 bases, with 11 bases lying between them. There are 12 residues in the CDR3. Written as DNA, the CDR3 is TGTGCCAACGGCGACAGAAATTCACCCCTCCACTTT. Amino acids: CANGDRNSPLHF.

The rearrangement uses TRBV15 and TRBJ2-2; the D gene is possibly TRBD1 (6 bases). The CDR3 is 14 residues long. Trimming removed 0 bases at V and 7 bases at J, with 9 bases between. CDR1 and CDR2 from the germline V gene are LNHNV and YYDKDF (reference sequence). DNA for the CDR3: TGTGCCACCAGCAGAGATCAGGGGTTCGGGGAGCTGTTTTTT. It specifies CATSRDQGFGELFF.

This rearrangement joins TRBV12-3 or TRBV12-4 to TRBJ2-5; D call uncertain. V lost 3 bases and J lost 10, with 18 bases in between. There are 14 residues in the CDR3. In nucleotides, the CDR3 is TGTGCCAGCAGTTTCCGACCTTCCAGATTTAACCAGTACTTC. Protein: CASSFRPSRFNQYF.

This clonotype came up a few times. The chain employs TRBV28 and TRBJ1-2; D is possibly TRBD1 (6 bases). The CDR3 is 14 residues long. The V and J ends lost 3 bases and 8 bases respectively, with 16 bases between them. CDR1 and CDR2 (germline): MDHEN, SYDVKM. The CDR3 nucleotides read TGTGCCAGCAGTTTGAGGGGGGCCGCGCGAGGCTACACCTTC. Encoded protein: CASSLRGAARGYTF.

The DNA of the CDR3 is TGTGCCAGCAGTGTCGGGACTAGGGGGACAGATACGCAGTATTTT. Protein sequence: CASSVGTRGTDTQYF. The V gene is TRBV27, the J gene TRBJ2-3, with 8 positions matching TRBD2. The CDR3 loop spans 15 amino acids. Germline CDR1 reads MNHEY; CDR2 reads SMNVEV (reference sequence). V was pared by 5 bases and J by 3 bases, with 7 bases of the junction left unmatched.

The CDR3 spells CASSLRLAGAPYNEQFF. The CDR3 DNA reads as TGTGCCAGCAGCTTACGGCTAGCGGGGGCCCCCTACAATGAGCAGTTCTTC. V gene TRBV5-5 combines with J gene TRBJ2-1; 10 bases agree with TRBD2. Germline assignment: CDR1 SGHKS and CDR2 YYEKEE (reference sequence). The V gene end was trimmed by 2 bases and the J gene end by 2 bases; junction bases not matched to a gene: 7. The CDR3 has 17 residues.